The text below deals with one T cell receptor (beta chain). Its binding antigen is unknown. The input lacks base qualities; no much larger clone sits a single base away. This specimen belongs to a study of blood T cell repertoires in COVID-19 (TCRdb year 2020). Looking at the study overall: The collaborator samples originated in the United States, Italy and Spain and spanned the acute and convalescent phases of COVID-19. The material from the prospective study consisted of cDNA or gDNA derived from T cells, B-cell-depleted T cells, or PBMCs. The sample metadata nearly always contained a de-identified subject ID, COVID-19 status, age in years and sex. Samples came from the ongoing ImmuneRACE study (first 160 participants) plus 1,254 subjects from 6 global collaborators. The repertoires were released in a freely available public database meant as a resource for research on the immune response to SARS-CoV-2. HLA class I and class II types, where available, came from metadata supplied by the sample provider rather than from assay-based typing. The dataset comprised deeply sampled blood TCRbeta repertoires from subjects exposed to, actively infected with, or recovered from COVID-19.

General findings and caveats noted by the study authors: Clinical and demographic metadata were provided uncurated, with the amount varying by source and participant.

TCRbeta CDR3 regions were amplified from genomic DNA using the immunoSEQ Assay, a bias-controlled multiplex PCR. The original methods were these. The number of nucleated cells in each sample was estimated by amplification of reference gene primers within the assay. Sequence reads were collapsed and filtered to measure the absolute abundance of every unique TCRbeta CDR3 rearrangement. For each sample, productive Simpson clonality was calculated as the square root of Simpson's diversity index across productive rearrangements. The source is immuneACCESS, and TCRdb retained only in-frame sequences with V and J called. Part of the clones is not carried over; for the studies checked, unresolved V genes explain less than half of this, and the remainder is unexplained. V and J calls and clone size are those listed in that table; D and trimming were worked out from the DNA. The sample profile shows under 250,000 clones; 80% to 90% of them were found once. The top ten clones comprise roughly 2.6% of the sample.

CDR1 and CDR2 are drawn from the germline V gene: SGHTA, FQGTGA. V has 5 bases trimmed and J has 2 bases trimmed; junction bases matching no gene number 6. Its CDR3 holds 16 amino acids, cysteine through phenylalanine. CDR3 DNA is the only sequence kept; it has 48 bases, read in frame from the first base. One collaborating source in Seattle enrolled patients while the patients were actively infected and followed the patients over time throughout the course of disease. Each collaborating institution followed its own protocols to collect whole blood in K2EDTA tubes. For TCRbeta analysis, collaborators shipped samples as frozen whole blood, isolated PBMCs, or DNA extracted from either of those sample types.

The clonotype was recovered from a man aged 30 to 39 with COVID-19, enrolled during active disease. What was sequenced was peripheral blood. The sequence is built from TRBV7-3 and TRBJ2-3, with TRBD2 matching 11 junction bases. The CDR3 corresponds to CASSLLAGGNTDTQYF. The nucleotide sequence reads as follows: TGTGCCAGCAGCCTGCTAGCGGGGGGCAACACAGATACGCAGTATTTT.